The entry below describes one TCR beta chain. This specimen comes from a study of T cell changes during pregnancy in multiple sclerosis. The V and J ends lost 0 bases and 6 bases, in that order; junction bases with no gene match: 3. Germline V CDR1 and CDR2: MNHEY, SMNVEV (reference sequence). This CDR3 is built from 14 residues. Profiled with immunoSEQ multiplex PCR; TCRdb holds only in-frame clones, not every one. The sample lists roughly 87,000 clones; 90% to 95% were seen once. The TCR originated in a female donor in good health, serving as a control in a pregnancy study. Some clones in this sample may be carry-over from other donors' samples. Sequencing used PBMCs, obtained in the first trimester of pregnancy. The chain links TRBV27 to TRBJ2-7; 9 bases agree with TRBD1. The CDR3 DNA follows: TGTGCCAGCAGTTTATCGGAGACAGGGGGCGAGCAGTACTTC. Protein sequence: CASSLSETGGEQYF.